This TCR beta chain was documented in a study of T and B cells in COVID-19 patients. Across the whole study: The recovered cohort's median age was approximately 37 years, versus about 67 years in active infection. Critical illness requiring mechanical ventilation or extracorporeal membrane oxygenation affected 12 of 20 active-infection patients.

This clonotype is judged medium-sized. What it binds is not known. BIOMED2 TRB-A/B primer pools were used in multiplex TRB PCR. TCRdb passed the multiplex PCR reads through MiXCR, listing each CDR3 protein once. The sample includes roughly 4,600 distinct CDR3 sequences, about 19% seen only once; the top ten take 3% to 4%. Study-wide results and limits: There were thousands of TCR clusters exclusive to the recovered cohort, 31 with low generation probability. Clonality of TRB repertoires was high in active COVID-19; recovery brought above-healthy diversity and richness.

TRB was amplified from around 230-520 ng of blood genomic DNA. Germline V CDR1 and CDR2: LNHDA, SQIVND (reference sequence). This CDR3 is built from 17 residues. The V gene end was trimmed by 0 bases and the J gene end by 7 bases; junction bases not matched to a gene: 9. V and J are TRBV19 and TRBJ1-2; 12 positions match TRBD1. Sequences were obtained from blood. The receptor was derived from a human donor with active COVID-19. The CDR3 coding sequence is TGTGCCAGTAGTATAGATGATGGGACAGGGGGCGCACGTGGCTACACCTTC. It codes for CASSIDDGTGGARGYTF. The variable domain in full, with the rest retrieved from reference TRBV19 and TRBJ1-2, is DGGITQSPKYLFRKEGQNVTLSCEQNLNHDAMYWYRQDPGQGLRLIYYSQIVNDFQKGDIAEGYSVSREKKESFPLTVTSAQKNPTAFYLCASSIDDGTGGARGYTFGSGTRLTVV.